This T cell receptor (beta chain) was documented in a study of shared clonotypes between healthy human individuals. This clone was recorded a few times. It was 150 to 200 ng DNA, tens of thousands of T cell genomes, that sorted-subset replicate PCRs used. Sequencing was performed with immunoSEQ multiplex PCR; in TCRdb, only in-frame clones are kept and a portion is missing. Of about 1 million clones in the sample, about 74% were seen once. The germline CDR1 and CDR2 sequences are SGHDT and YYEEEE. Trimming cost V 2 bases and J 7 bases; bases outside gene matches: 3. The CDR3 consists of 14 residues. Source material: memory CD4+ T cells sorted from blood. As to subset: CD45RA-negative fraction. This sequence was found in a man between 18 and 35 years old in good health. The rearrangement joins TRBV5-6 to TRBJ1-4, with TRBD1 identical over 9 bases. CDR3 amino acids: CASSLQGAGEKLFF. Written as DNA, the CDR3 is TGTGCCAGCAGCTTACAGGGGGCAGGTGAAAAACTGTTTTTT.